The 22 T cell receptor beta chains below come from one sample, sequenced in a study of blood T cell repertoires in COVID-19 (dated by TCRdb to about 2020). The protocol used for the library was the immunoSEQ multiplex PCR assay. The immuneACCESS repertoire file appears here via TCRdb, limited to in-frame rearrangements. These files lack a portion of the clones; in checked studies, under half of the deficit traces to unresolved V genes, and the cause of the others is not known. This sample has approximately 200,000 clones in its table, and approximately 83% of those were observed once. The ten biggest clones cover roughly 1.3% of the sample. The sequencing sample was made of PBMCs or T cells enriched from blood (not recorded which). The receptors were gathered from a woman aged 40 to 50 with acute COVID-19.

This clone was picked up one time. The V gene is TRBV4-1, the J gene TRBJ1-6; D gene unclear. Trimming took 0 bases from V and 1 from J, leaving 7 bases between them. CDR3 length: 16 amino acids. The V gene's germline CDR1 is MGHRA and CDR2 YSYEKL. As DNA, the CDR3 is TGCGCCAGCAGCCAAGATCGCGGGTCCTATAATTCACCCCTCCACTTT. Translated: CASSQDRGSYNSPLHF.

V gene TRBV13 combines with J gene TRBJ1-1; TRBD1 is a possible D gene (5 bases). Germline-derived CDR1 and CDR2 are PRHDT and FYEKMQ (reference sequence). V lost 0 bases and J 2 bases, leaving 10 bases between the germline ends. This CDR3 is built from 15 residues. Here the CDR3 DNA reads TGTGCCAGCAGCTTAGGTCCGGGGGGAAACACTGAAGCTTTCTTT. This codes for CASSLGPGGNTEAFF.

This clone was detected only a few times. The chain couples TRBV30 to TRBJ1-3; D call uncertain. CDR3 length equals 14 residues. Per the germline V gene, CDR1 is GTSNPN and CDR2 is SVGIG (reference sequence). Trimming took off 5 bases at V and 2 bases at J, with 13 bases between the two ends. For the CDR3, the DNA is TGTGCCTGGGGAAGAGGAACGGCTGGAAACACCATATATTTT. Its protein product is CAWGRGTAGNTIYF.

This chain uses TRBV14 with TRBJ1-2; D remains unclear. This CDR3 has 16 amino acids. Trimming left V 0 bases short and J 0 bases short, with 11 bases between. CDR1 and CDR2 from the germline V gene are SGHDN and FVKESK. CDR3 sequence: CASSQDHGRTNYGYTF. CDR3 sequence (DNA): TGTGCCAGCAGCCAAGATCACGGGAGGACTAACTATGGCTACACCTTC.

The chain carries TRBV5-1 and TRBJ2-5, with D perhaps TRBD2 (5 bases). The CDR3 length is 12 residues. Germline V gene sequence: CDR1 SGHRS, CDR2 YFSETQ. V lost 4 bases, J lost 2 bases, and 6 bases lay in between. This chain's CDR3 is CASSTGQETQYF. The DNA for the CDR3 is TGCGCCAGCAGCACGGGGCAAGAGACCCAGTACTTC.

The genes are TRBV5-1 and TRBJ1-6; unclear D gene. V dropped 3 bases and J dropped 7 bases, with 14 bases sitting between them. The CDR3 contains 15 residues. The germline CDR1 and CDR2 sequences are SGHRS and YFSETQ. The CDR3 DNA is TGCGCCAGCAGCTCATCCCGGGATTCGAATTCACCCCTCCACTTT. Encoded protein: CASSSSRDSNSPLHF.

The chain combines TRBV19 with TRBJ2-2; 9 positions agree with TRBD1. This CDR3 has 16 residues. Germline lookup yields CDR1 LNHDA and CDR2 SQIVND (reference sequence). J was trimmed by 7 bases and V by 4 bases; bases with no gene match: 10. The CDR3, as DNA: TGTGCCAGTAGTACCACCGGGACAGGGTGGATCGGGGAGCTGTTTTTT. Translating gives CASSTTGTGWIGELFF.

V and J are TRBV2 and TRBJ2-1; 11 bases are a match to TRBD2. Germline V lookup: CDR1 SNHLY, CDR2 FYNNEI. The CDR3 sequence is 14 residues long. Trimming took 7 bases from V and 7 from J; bases not matched to a gene: 6. The CDR3: CASIGTSGPNEQFF. CDR3 bases: TGTGCCAGCATTGGGACTAGCGGCCCTAATGAGCAGTTCTTC. The full variable domain, with the rest looked up from reference TRBV2 and TRBJ2-1, is EPEVTQTPSHQVTQMGQEVILRCVPISNHLYFYWYRQILGQKVEFLVSFYNNEISEKSEIFDDQFSVERPDGSNFTLKIRSTKLEDSAMYFCASIGTSGPNEQFFGPGTRLTVL.

This chain uses TRBV19 with TRBJ1-2; the match to TRBD1 covers 7 bases. The CDR3 extends over 14 amino acids. The germline V gene encodes CDR1 LNHDA and CDR2 SQIVND (reference sequence). V shed 6 bases, J shed 8 bases, and the junction held 12 bases outside the gene matches. In nucleotides, the CDR3 is TGTGCCAGTAGCCCCACCCCAGACAGGGCGGGCTACACCTTC. Translation gives CASSPTPDRAGYTF. The entire variable domain, with the rest obtained from reference TRBV19 and TRBJ1-2, is as follows: DGGITQSPKYLFRKEGQNVTLSCEQNLNHDAMYWYRQDPGQGLRLIYYSQIVNDFQKGDIAEGYSVSREKKESFPLTVTSAQKNPTAFYLCASSPTPDRAGYTFGSGTRLTVV.

The V call is TRBV6-5, the J call TRBJ1-2; 7 nucleotides match TRBD1. Per the germline V gene, CDR1 is MNHEY and CDR2 is SVGAGI. V gave up 6 bases and J gave up 10 bases; unmatched junction bases: 14. This CDR3 is built from 14 residues. For the CDR3, the DNA is TGTGCCAGCAGGCGTTCGCAGGGGGTTATTTACTACACCTTC. Translating gives CASRRSQGVIYYTF.

The chain links TRBV7-3 to TRBJ2-1; 10 nucleotides match TRBD2. This CDR3 comprises 15 residues. Trimming at V came to 2 bases and at J to 4 bases, leaving 2 bases not matched to a gene. Looked up from germline, CDR1 is SGHTA and CDR2 is FQGTGA. In DNA, the CDR3 is TGTGCCAGCAGCTTAGCTAGCGGGGGTTACAATGAGCAGTTCTTC. Protein: CASSLASGGYNEQFF.

In its sample, this clone was seen a few times. CDR3 protein: CASSPGTSSYNEQFF. In DNA, the CDR3 is TGTGCCAGCAGCCCCGGGACTTCCTCCTACAATGAGCAGTTCTTC. This sequence joins TRBV3-1 (or the pseudogene TRBV3-2) and TRBJ2-1; D is possibly TRBD2 (6 bases). The CDR3 totals 15 residues. V lost 4 bases and J lost 0, with 10 bases in between. The germline V gene encodes CDR1 LGHDT and CDR2 YNNKEL (reference sequence).

The chain links TRBV28 to TRBJ1-2, with 9 bases aligning to TRBD1. Germline-derived CDR1 and CDR2 are MDHEN and SYDVKM. With 6 bases clipped from V and 8 bases from J, the junction kept 10 bases outside the gene matches. The CDR3 is 14 residues long. The CDR3 is CASSLENRGRGYTF. As DNA, the CDR3 is TGTGCCAGCAGCCTCGAGAACAGGGGGCGAGGCTACACCTTC.

The rearrangement joins TRBV29-1 to TRBJ1-2, with 10 bases lining up with TRBD1. With V trimmed by 4 bases and J by 8 bases, 7 bases remained unmatched. Per the germline V gene, CDR1 is SQVTM and CDR2 is ANQGSEA. The CDR3 is made up of 13 amino acids. CDR3 in amino acids: CSVGTGGPGGYTF. The DNA for the CDR3 is TGCAGCGTTGGGACAGGGGGACCGGGCGGCTACACCTTC.

V usage is TRBV2 and J usage is TRBJ1-2; D is possibly TRBD1 (5 bases). The CDR3 totals 15 residues. CDR1 and CDR2 from the germline V gene are SNHLY and FYNNEI. The germline V and J ends were trimmed by 8 bases and 0 bases, with 16 bases remaining between them. Here the CDR3 reads CASQGDSVTNYGYTF. CDR3 nucleotides: TGTGCCAGCCAAGGTGACAGCGTCACTAACTATGGCTACACCTTC. The full variable domain, completed using reference TRBV2 and TRBJ1-2, is EPEVTQTPSHQVTQMGQEVILRCVPISNHLYFYWYRQILGQKVEFLVSFYNNEISEKSEIFDDQFSVERPDGSNFTLKIRSTKLEDSAMYFCASQGDSVTNYGYTFGSGTRLTVV.

The chain couples TRBV4-2 to TRBJ2-7; 8 positions match TRBD2. The CDR3 covers 15 residues. V was pared by 0 bases and J by 4 bases, with 5 bases of the junction left unmatched. Germline V gene sequence: CDR1 LGHNA, CDR2 YNFKEQ. CDR3 coding DNA: TGTGCCAGCAGCCAAGATTTAGCGGGATTATACGAGCAGTACTTC. This encodes CASSQDLAGLYEQYF.

The genes are TRBV3-1 (or the pseudogene TRBV3-2) and TRBJ1-4; no reliable D call. Germline CDR1 is LGHDT and CDR2 is YNNKEL (reference sequence). Trimming took off 1 base at V and 7 bases at J, with 7 bases between the two ends. This CDR3 is 13 amino acids long. The CDR3 region is CASSQVTAEKLFF. CDR3 nucleotide sequence: TGTGCCAGCAGCCAAGTTACAGCTGAAAAACTGTTTTTT.

The V gene is TRBV10-1, the J gene TRBJ2-1; 8 positions match TRBD2. The trim removed 8 bases at V and 10 bases at J, leaving 10 bases unmatched. The germline V gene encodes CDR1 WNHNN and CDR2 SYGVQD (reference sequence). The CDR3 runs 13 residues. CDR3 in DNA: TGCGCCAGCTCCCAGCGGGAGAAAGACGAGCAGTTCTTC. Translating it yields CASSQREKDEQFF.

Of note for this clone: This specimen includes other DNA sequences encoding the same CDR3. The chain links TRBV7-9 to TRBJ2-7; unclear D gene. Looked up from germline, CDR1 is SEHNR and CDR2 is FQNEAQ (reference sequence). The CDR3 extends over 11 amino acids. Trimming removed 2 bases at V and 3 bases at J, with 2 bases between. CDR3 nucleotide sequence: TGTGCCAGCAGCTTATACTACGAGCAGTACTTC. Translated, it gives CASSLYYEQYF.

The chain combines TRBV10-1 with TRBJ2-7, with TRBD1 matching over 7 bases. This CDR3 is 16 amino acids long. The ends lost 6 bases at V and 5 bases at J; junction bases unmatched: 16. The germline CDR1 and CDR2 sequences are WNHNN and SYGVQD (reference sequence). The CDR3 protein is CASSRYYRGRQDEQYF. CDR3 bases: TGCGCCAGCAGCCGCTACTACAGGGGCCGCCAGGACGAGCAGTACTTC.

CDR3 nucleotide sequence: TGTGCCAGCAGCCAAGTAGAGGGAGGGGCCGGTGGCTACACCTTC. This encodes CASSQVEGGAGGYTF. The chain links TRBV3-1 (or the pseudogene TRBV3-2) to TRBJ1-2, with D perhaps TRBD1 (5 bases). The germline gives CDR1 LGHDT, CDR2 YNNKEL (reference sequence). V was pared by 1 base and J by 7 bases, with 16 bases between. This CDR3 contains 15 residues.

In its sample, this clone was seen a few times. J is TRBJ1-1 and V is TRBV7-9; D is unclear. V was pared by 2 bases and J by 6 bases, with 7 bases between. This CDR3 is 12 amino acids long. Germline V gene data show CDR1 as SEHNR and CDR2 as FQNEAQ (reference sequence). CDR3 sequence reads: CASSLREAEAFF. DNA for the CDR3: TGTGCCAGCAGCTTAAGAGAGGCTGAAGCTTTCTTT. The whole variable domain, filled in from reference TRBV7-9 and TRBJ1-1, reads DTGVSQNPRHKITKRGQNVTFRCDPISEHNRLYWYRQTLGQGPEFLTYFQNEAQLEKSRLLSDRFSAERPKGSFSTLEIQRTEQGDSAMYLCASSLREAEAFFGQGTRLTVV.